The subject of this entry is one TCR beta chain. Its antigen is still unknown. TCRdb's copy holds only in-frame clones and misses some; the assay was immunoSEQ multiplex PCR. The sample contains tens of thousands of clones, about 83% of which appear only once. The data derive from a study of T cell responses to AZD1222 COVID-19 vaccine. Overall study results and limits: Vaccine-related CD4 TCRs covered spike, predominating at 160-218 and 743-854. Spike-specific TCRs gained breadth and depth after people received two AZD1222 doses. The donor cohort was predominantly white British with a female majority, and clonal diversity may have been underestimated. Reportedly, nearly half of unique spike TCRs recognized epitopes outside B.1.351/B.1.1.7 mutations.

Germline V gene lookup returns CDR1 MDHEN and CDR2 SYDVKM. The V and J ends lost 2 bases and 8 bases, in that order; junction bases with no gene match: 6. The CDR3 spans 15 residues. The rearrangement joins TRBV28 to TRBJ2-1, with TRBD2 matching over 10 bases. The TCR comes from an adult in good health. The sequenced sample was peripheral blood, obtained on day 0 of AZD1222 vaccination. DNA of the CDR3: TGTGCCAGCAGTTTACAGGGACTAGCGTCCTATGAGCAGTTCTTC. Translated, it gives CASSLQGLASYEQFF.